Following are 22 T cell receptor beta chains from one sample sequenced in a study of naive and memory T cell subsets. Both TRBC1 and TRBC2 were covered by a beta constant-region primer of two equimolar oligonucleotides. Nested alpha and beta constant-region primers with the SP2 primer drove four PCR rounds on ligated cDNA. TCRdb processed the UMI-ligation and nested PCR reads anew with MiXCR; each CDR3 protein has one entry. There are 120,000 to 150,000 distinct CDR3 sequences in the sample; more than 15% occur only once, and about 0.63% lies in the top ten. Overall study results and limits: Possibly reflecting memory cells re-expressing CD45RA, a few larger clonotypes occurred in naive repertoires, especially CD8.

For these receptors, no antigen is known. Source material: naive CD8+ T cells from blood. The receptor source for this set is a human donor in good health.

The rearrangement joins TRBV9 to TRBJ2-1; 7 bases align to TRBD2. CDR1 is SGDLS and CDR2 is YYNGEE in the germline V gene. Trimming cost V 2 bases and J 5 bases; bases outside gene matches: 4. The CDR3 loop spans 14 amino acids. The CDR3 is CASSVAGLNNEQFF. CDR3 nucleotide sequence: TGTGCCAGCAGCGTCGCGGGACTAAACAATGAGCAGTTCTTC.

This clonotype was observed once. The chain joins TRBV4-1 to TRBJ2-1; 14 nucleotides match TRBD2. CDR3 length equals 16 residues. V gave up 0 bases and J gave up 7 bases; unmatched junction bases: 2. CDR1 MGHRA and CDR2 YSYEKL come from the germline V gene. The CDR3 DNA is TGCGCCAGCAGCCAAGAAGGACTAGCGGGAGGTAATGAGCAGTTCTTC. It specifies CASSQEGLAGGNEQFF.

This clonotype was counted only a few times. The chain couples TRBV27 to TRBJ2-3; D unclear. The CDR3 has 14 amino acids. The V end was cut by 3 bases, the J end by 2 bases, with 9 bases between. Germline V CDR1 and CDR2: MNHEY, SMNVEV (reference sequence). The CDR3 region is CASSFYSTTDTQYF. The CDR3 DNA follows: TGTGCCAGCAGTTTCTACTCGACCACAGATACGCAGTATTTT.

This clonotype was counted at least ten times. V and J are TRBV27 and TRBJ2-5; 7 nucleotides agree with TRBD1. The germline V gene encodes CDR1 MNHEY and CDR2 SMNVEV (reference sequence). The V gene end was trimmed by 1 base and the J gene end by 2 bases; junction bases not matched to a gene: 1. The CDR3 loop spans 14 amino acids. The CDR3 loop reads CASSLLDRQETQYF. The CDR3 nucleotides read TGTGCCAGCAGTTTATTGGACAGGCAAGAGACCCAGTACTTC.

The rearrangement joins TRBV27 to TRBJ2-5; 10 nucleotides align to TRBD2. The CDR3 runs 16 residues. V lost 5 bases and J lost 2; bases outside the gene matches: 8. Per the germline V gene, CDR1 is MNHEY and CDR2 is SMNVEV (reference sequence). CDR3 protein: CASSDEAGGPQETQYF. The CDR3 DNA follows: TGTGCCAGCAGTGACGAAGCGGGAGGGCCACAAGAGACCCAGTACTTC.

This clonotype was counted a few times. This chain links TRBV27 with TRBJ2-2; D gene unclear. Germline V CDR1 and CDR2: MNHEY, SMNVEV (reference sequence). The CDR3 length is 13 residues. V dropped 5 bases and J dropped 5 bases, with 9 bases sitting between them. In DNA, the CDR3 is TGTGCCAGCAGTGTCGTTGGGACCGGGGAGCTGTTTTTT. Translated: CASSVVGTGELFF.

This clonotype came up once. The J gene is TRBJ1-1, the V gene TRBV27; no clear D. V was cut by 0 bases and J by 7 bases, with 9 bases left in between. The germline V gene encodes CDR1 MNHEY and CDR2 SMNVEV (reference sequence). This CDR3 spans 13 amino acids. CDR3 DNA: TGTGCCAGCAGTTTATCCCCAGCCGGTGAAGCTTTCTTT. Translating gives CASSLSPAGEAFF.

The chain recombines TRBV7-8 with TRBJ2-3; perhaps TRBD2 as D (6 bases). V lost 4 bases and J lost 2, with 13 bases in between. CDR1 and CDR2 (germline): SGHVS, FQNEAQ. The CDR3 length is 15 residues. This CDR3 reads CASSSSPGVTDTQYF. DNA for the CDR3: TGTGCCAGCAGCTCATCACCGGGGGTCACAGATACGCAGTATTTT.

The chain recombines TRBV3-1 with TRBJ2-1; D call uncertain. The better agreement between TRBJ2-7 and the DNA end casts doubt on the J call. The CDR3 totals 15 residues. Germline V gives CDR1 LGHDT, CDR2 YNNKEL (reference sequence). For the CDR3, the DNA is TGTGCCAGCAGCCAAGATCTCCTAAACAACAATGAGCAGTACTTC. The encoded protein is CASSQDLLNNNEQYF.

This chain connects TRBV30 to TRBJ2-1; TRBD2 agrees at 14 bases. V shed 3 bases and J 12 bases; nucleotides not matched to a gene: 1. This CDR3 is 12 amino acids long. The V gene's germline CDR1 is GTSNPN and CDR2 SVGIG (reference sequence). The CDR3, as DNA: TGTGCCTGGAGGACTAGCGGGAGGGGGCAGTTCTTC. This encodes CAWRTSGRGQFF. Full variable domain (rest looked up from reference TRBV30 and TRBJ2-1): SQTIHQWPATLVQPVGSPLSLECTVEGTSNPNLYWYRQAAGRGLQLLFYSVGIGQISSEVPQNLSASRPQDRQFILSSKKLLLSDSGFYLCAWRTSGRGQFFGPGTRLTVL.

This clonotype has a handful of counts. J is TRBJ2-1 and V is TRBV6-5; D is undetermined. V dropped 5 bases and J dropped 0 bases, with 5 bases sitting between them. The CDR3 covers 13 residues. Germline CDR1 MNHEY, CDR2 SVGAGI. CDR3 region: CASSGRSYNEQFF. The CDR3 nucleotides are TGTGCCAGCAGTGGTCGCTCCTACAATGAGCAGTTCTTC.

This clonotype was detected only a few times. The chain combines TRBV3-1 with TRBJ1-1; TRBD1 is a possible D gene (5 bases). The CDR3 consists of 15 residues. From germline, CDR1 is LGHDT and CDR2 YNNKEL (reference sequence). Trimming took 0 bases from V and 0 from J, leaving 8 bases between them. The CDR3 DNA reads as TGTGCCAGCAGCCAAGAGACAGTGGTGAACACTGAAGCTTTCTTT. Residues: CASSQETVVNTEAFF.

The rearrangement joins TRBV7-6 to TRBJ2-7; no reliable D call. Germline CDR1 reads SGHVS; CDR2 reads FNYEAQ. The CDR3 extends over 16 amino acids. V lost 0 bases to trimming and J lost 2 bases, with 14 bases between them. The CDR3, as DNA: TGTGCCAGCAGCTTAGCGCTTACTATTCCTCCCTACGAGCAGTACTTC. Protein product: CASSLALTIPPYEQYF.

This clonotype has ten or more counts. The chain has TRBV7-9 and TRBJ1-1, with 7 bases identical to TRBD1. V trimming: 4 bases; J trimming: 4 bases; junction bases outside the gene matches: 3. There are 13 residues in the CDR3. Germline values: CDR1 SEHNR, CDR2 FQNEAQ (reference sequence). CDR3 coding DNA: TGTGCCAGCAGCTGGGCAGGGGGCACTGAAGCTTTCTTT. Translation gives CASSWAGGTEAFF. Based on the CDR3 plus reference TRBV7-9 and TRBJ1-1, the full variable domain is DTGVSQNPRHKITKRGQNVTFRCDPISEHNRLYWYRQTLGQGPEFLTYFQNEAQLEKSRLLSDRFSAERPKGSFSTLEIQRTEQGDSAMYLCASSWAGGTEAFFGQGTRLTVV.

This clonotype was picked up a small number of times. V usage is TRBV12-3 or TRBV12-4 and J usage is TRBJ1-1; D unresolved. Trimming stripped 6 bases from V and 6 bases from J, with 14 bases between. This CDR3 has 13 amino acids. CDR3 nucleotide sequence: TGTGCCAGCAGATCGGGTGGTGGGGCTGAAGCTTTCTTT. Residues: CASRSGGGAEAFF.

This clonotype was seen a handful of times. The chain joins TRBV28 to TRBJ2-1, with D uncertain. V lost 2 bases and J lost 7, with 15 bases in between. CDR3 length equals 15 residues. Germline V gene lookup returns CDR1 MDHEN and CDR2 SYDVKM. The chain's CDR3 is CASSLDYGAENEQFF. CDR3 in DNA: TGTGCCAGCAGTTTAGATTATGGCGCCGAGAATGAGCAGTTCTTC.

This CDR3 is CASSLGGGLLYEQYF. In nucleotides, the CDR3 is TGTGCCAGCAGCTTGGGAGGGGGACTTCTCTACGAGCAGTACTTC. V usage is TRBV5-4 and J usage is TRBJ2-7; D possibly matches TRBD1 or TRBD2 (6 bases each). The CDR3 extends over 15 amino acids. V lost 0 bases and J lost 3, with 13 bases in between. Germline V lookup: CDR1 SGHNT, CDR2 YYREEE (reference sequence).

Many counts were recorded for this clonotype. This chain joins TRBV12-3 or TRBV12-4 and TRBJ2-6; D gene uncertain. The CDR3 sequence is 16 residues long. V was trimmed by 3 bases and J by 0 bases, leaving 9 bases between them. CDR3 nucleotides: TGTGCCAGCAGTTTCCTCACTGGCTCTGGGGCCAACGTCCTGACTTTC. It codes for CASSFLTGSGANVLTF.

The chain carries TRBV7-3 and TRBJ2-1; tentatively, D is TRBD2 (6 bases). Germline V CDR1 and CDR2: SGHTA, FQGTGA. CDR3 length: 15 residues. V was trimmed by 9 bases and J by 6 bases, leaving 21 bases between them. The CDR3 protein is CARSPGTSGLNEQFF. The CDR3 DNA sequence: TGTGCCAGGAGCCCCGGGACTTCGGGACTCAATGAGCAGTTCTTC.

About this clonotype: Since no conserved phenylalanine or tryptophan closes the CDR3, a read error is the likely cause. The chain employs TRBV29-1 and TRBJ2-1; 8 nucleotides match TRBD2. Germline V gives CDR1 SQVTM, CDR2 ANQGSEA. The CDR3 has 14 residues. J gave up 2 bases and V 3 bases, and 3 bases lay outside the gene matches. For the CDR3, the DNA is TGCAGCGTTGACACCGGGAGGGCCTACAATGAGCAGTTCCTC. Translation gives CSVDTGRAYNEQFL.

This clonotype was detected only a few times. The chain joins TRBV3-1 to TRBJ2-3, with unresolved D. The CDR3 spans 14 residues. Germline CDR1 reads LGHDT; CDR2 reads YNNKEL (reference sequence). The ends were cut back, 3 bases at V and 6 bases at J, with 13 bases in the middle. The CDR3 region is CASSQEDVTDTQYF. The CDR3, as DNA: TGTGCCAGCAGCCAGGAAGATGTGACGGATACGCAGTATTTT.

The chain couples TRBV7-6 to TRBJ1-1; TRBD1 is a possible D gene (5 bases). Trimming left V 1 base short and J 3 bases short, with 9 bases between. CDR3 size: 14 residues. CDR1 is SGHVS, CDR2 FNYEAQ, per germline. CDR3 bases: TGTGCCAGCAGCTTAGGGGCAGGGTACACTGAAGCTTTCTTT. Translated, it gives CASSLGAGYTEAFF.